This TCR beta chain emerged from a study of blood T cells in healthy people across ages. Primed by a sample-barcoded 5' primer and a J-beta primer mix, a second PCR proceeded for 7 to 11 cycles. TCRdb used MiXCR to reprocess the 5' RACE reads, holding one entry per CDR3 protein. Of hundreds of thousands of distinct CDR3 sequences in the sample, roughly three fifths were seen once. This clonotype appeared a few times. Its antigen is not identified. Study-wide points: Changes seen in expanded clonotypes were possibly confounded by donor CMV status left unknown. With unsorted PBMCs, a conclusive comparison of naive versus antigen-experienced cells was not possible. Both higher diversity and more naive CD4+ cells marked long-lived donors when set against aged donors.

V was shortened by 4 bases and J by 6 bases, with 7 bases between the two germline ends. The germline CDR1 and CDR2 sequences are MDHEN and SYDVKM. This CDR3 comprises 11 residues. The J gene is TRBJ2-7, the V gene TRBV28, with D hard to call. Sequenced input: blood. The source is a man aged 40-55 years in good health. CDR3 bases: TGTGCCAGCAGTTACGCCCGCGAGCAGTACTTC. Residues: CASSYAREQYF.